A selection of T cell receptor beta chains follows, all from one sample in a study of T cells in localized non-small cell lung cancer. Generated by immunoSEQ multiplex PCR, the TCRdb table keeps only in-frame clones and is missing some. The sample holds 1,500 or so clones, 20% seen once. Sample: lung tumor tissue, taken before any cancer treatment. These receptors came from a male donor older than 55 with stage II squamous cell lung carcinoma. Each CDR3 is given with its conserved first and last residue. The order of the fields is D gene, V gene, clone size, J gene, CDR3 DNA, CDR3 protein. A D gene is named only where the DNA matches it firmly. Clone size is given for some rows only: seen once, a few or many times, or a class if the clone is expanded.

NA	TRBV9	few	TRBJ2-6	TGTGCCAGCAGCCCGAAGGTCTCTGGGGCCAACGTCCTGACTTTC	CASSPKVSGANVLTF
NA	TRBV25-1	NA	TRBJ1-4	TGTGCCAGCAGTACCGACCGAGGCAGGTCGGTCATTGGTGAAAAACTGTTTTTT	CASSTDRGRSVIGEKLFF
NA	TRBV18	few	TRBJ1-1	TGTGCAGACCGCGGGGGAGGGAACACTGAAGCTTTCTTT	CADRGGGNTEAFF
NA	TRBV9	NA	TRBJ2-5	TGTGCCAGCAGCGTAGGTCCCAGGTCTCGGCGGGATGAAGAGACCCAGTACTTC	CASSVGPRSRRDEETQYF
NA	TRBV6-8	few	TRBJ2-3	TGTGCCAGCAACATGGGATTAGATACGCAGTATTTT	CASNMGLDTQYF
NA	TRBV5-1	NA	TRBJ1-3	TGCGCCAGCAGCCAAGATAGCGTTAGTGGAAACACCATATATTTT	CASSQDSVSGNTIYF
TRBD1	TRBV6-8	few	TRBJ1-5	TGTGCCAGCAGTGACCAGGCAGGGGGCTATAGCAATCAGCCCCAGCATTTT	CASSDQAGGYSNQPQHF
TRBD2	TRBV15	NA	TRBJ2-3	TGTGCCACCAGCAGAGGGGGGGGTAGCGGGAGGACCCGCACAGATACGCAGTATTTT	CATSRGGGSGRTRTDTQYF
NA	TRBV5-1	few	TRBJ1-3	TGCGCCAGCAGCTTGGATCACTCTGGAAACACCATATATTTT	CASSLDHSGNTIYF
NA	TRBV28	NA	TRBJ2-7	TGTGCCAGCAGTGACCGGGTCCGAGAGCAGTACTTC	CASSDRVREQYF
NA	TRBV14	hyperexpanded	TRBJ2-7	TGTGCCAGCAGCCATACAGGATACTCCTACGAGCAGTACTTC	CASSHTGYSYEQYF
TRBD2	TRBV7-2	NA	TRBJ2-7	TGTGCCAGCAGATGGGACTACCGCCACCAGCAGTACTTC	CASRWDYRHQQYF
NA	TRBV19	NA	TRBJ2-6	TGTGCCAGTAGTATAAAGGCTGGGGCCAACGTCCTGACTTTC	CASSIKAGANVLTF
NA	TRBV11-3	hyperexpanded	TRBJ2-2	TGTGCCAGCAGCTTAGGTCGCCCAGGGGCGAACACCGGGGAGCTGTTTTTT	CASSLGRPGANTGELFF
NA	TRBV28	NA	TRBJ2-2	TGTGCCAGCAGTTTACCGGAGGTCCTGAACACCGGGGAGCTGTTTTTT	CASSLPEVLNTGELFF
NA	TRBV9	few	TRBJ2-3	TGTGCCAGCAGCGTGCAGGCCGACACAGATACGCAGTATTTT	CASSVQADTDTQYF
TRBD1	TRBV19	few	TRBJ2-7	TGTGCCAGTAGAGGGACAGCCACCTACGAGCAGTACTTC	CASRGTATYEQYF
NA	TRBV28	once	TRBJ2-1	TGTGCCAGCAGTCCCGCTGGCGGCAATGAGCAGTTCTTC	CASSPAGGNEQFF
TRBD2	TRBV9	NA	TRBJ2-3	TGTGCCAGCGGCGGGGGACTAGCGGGAAAATTGCGGACAGATACGCAGTATTTT	CASGGGLAGKLRTDTQYF
TRBD2	TRBV19	NA	TRBJ2-1	TGTGCCAGTAGTAGCCCTGTGGCTAGCGGTTACAATGAGCAGTTCTTC	CASSSPVASGYNEQFF
TRBD1	TRBV11-3	few	TRBJ1-1	TGTGCCAGCAGGTCGACAGGGGGCATTGGTGAAGCTTTCTTT	CASRSTGGIGEAFF